A single sample is the source of the 10 T cell receptor beta chains below, sequenced in a study of cytomegalovirus exposure and HLA in healthy donors. This table comes from immunoSEQ multiplex PCR, and its TCRdb copy is limited to in-frame clones, with some not included. The sample carries around 300,000 clones, 88% recorded once. What was sequenced was PBMCs. These receptors all stem from a woman between 18 and 29 years old in good health and CMV-seronegative.

This chain joins TRBV19 and TRBJ2-7; 10 nucleotides align to TRBD2. V shed 2 bases and J 4 bases; nucleotides not matched to a gene: 5. Germline values: CDR1 LNHDA, CDR2 SQIVND (reference sequence). CDR3 size: 15 residues. CDR3 DNA sequence: TGTGCCAGTAGTATACTAGCGGGAGAAAGATACGAGCAGTACTTC. It encodes CASSILAGERYEQYF.

The chain links TRBV19 to TRBJ1-2; 9 positions match TRBD1. The V segment lost 8 bases and the J segment 5 bases; nucleotides outside the gene matches: 15. This CDR3 is built from 16 residues. Germline assignment: CDR1 LNHDA and CDR2 SQIVND (reference sequence). This chain's CDR3 is CASRSPGQGGGYGYTF. CDR3 bases: TGTGCCAGTCGTAGCCCGGGACAGGGTGGAGGGTATGGCTACACCTTC.

The chain uses TRBV2 and TRBJ2-1; 8 bases line up with TRBD2. This CDR3 is 16 amino acids long. V trimming: 2 bases; J trimming: 4 bases; junction bases outside the gene matches: 7. Germline loops: CDR1 SNHLY, CDR2 FYNNEI. This CDR3 is CASSELTSVFYNEQFF. CDR3 DNA: TGTGCCAGCAGTGAACTGACTAGCGTGTTTTACAATGAGCAGTTCTTC. Using reference TRBV2 and TRBJ2-1 for the parts outside the CDR3, the full variable domain is EPEVTQTPSHQVTQMGQEVILRCVPISNHLYFYWYRQILGQKVEFLVSFYNNEISEKSEIFDDQFSVERPDGSNFTLKIRSTKLEDSAMYFCASSELTSVFYNEQFFGPGTRLTVL.

The chain recombines TRBV14 with TRBJ1-6, with a possible D match to TRBD1 (5 bases). CDR1 and CDR2 from the germline V gene are SGHDN and FVKESK. The CDR3 totals 14 residues. The ends were cut back, 4 bases at V and 4 bases at J, with 8 bases in the middle. The CDR3: CASSLQGYNSPLHF. As DNA, the CDR3 is TGTGCCAGCAGCCTCCAGGGTTATAATTCACCCCTCCACTTT.

The V and J genes are TRBV27 and TRBJ2-7; TRBD2 matches 14 bases. The CDR3 runs to 19 residues. CDR1 is MNHEY and CDR2 is SMNVEV in the germline V gene (reference sequence). The ends lost 5 bases at V and 2 bases at J; junction bases unmatched: 14. The chain's CDR3 is CASSLRATSGRAEAYEQYF. CDR3 nucleotide sequence: TGTGCCAGCAGTCTCCGGGCGACTAGCGGGAGGGCCGAGGCCTACGAGCAGTACTTC.

The chain couples TRBV6-5 to TRBJ1-4; perhaps TRBD1 as D (5 bases). The germline gives CDR1 MNHEY, CDR2 SVGAGI. There are 15 residues in the CDR3. V dropped 0 bases and J dropped 7 bases, with 12 bases sitting between them. The CDR3 sequence: CASSYSSGGTEKLFF. As DNA, the CDR3 is TGTGCCAGCAGTTACTCCTCGGGGGGGACTGAAAAACTGTTTTTT.

V usage is TRBV27 and J usage is TRBJ1-5; perhaps TRBD1 as D (6 bases). V lost 2 bases to trimming and J lost 1 base, with 18 bases between them. Per germline, CDR1 MNHEY and CDR2 SMNVEV (reference sequence). This CDR3 spans 18 amino acids. Here the CDR3 DNA reads TGTGCCAGCAGTTTAAAGCCCCCCGCGACAGGAAGCAATCAGCCCCAGCATTTT. Amino acids: CASSLKPPATGSNQPQHF.

This sequence joins TRBV5-6 and TRBJ1-3; D ambiguous. The CDR3 spans 16 residues. Between the trimmed V and J ends, which lost 3 bases and 0 bases, there was a span of 13 bases. Looked up from germline, CDR1 is SGHDT and CDR2 is YYEEEE. CDR3 sequence reads: CASSSPGGVSGNTIYF. In DNA, the CDR3 is TGTGCCAGCAGCTCTCCCGGCGGGGTCTCTGGAAACACCATATATTTT.

The J gene is TRBJ2-7, the V gene TRBV27, with 12 bases aligning to TRBD1. There are 14 residues in the CDR3. Trimming cost V 8 bases and J 7 bases; bases outside gene matches: 9. Germline V CDR1 and CDR2: MNHEY, SMNVEV (reference sequence). The DNA of the CDR3 is TGTGCCAGCGGACCCGGGACAGGGGGCCGGGAGCAGTACTTC. Its translation: CASGPGTGGREQYF.

This sequence joins TRBV18 and TRBJ2-1; 7 bases match TRBD1. CDR1 and CDR2 (germline): KGHSH, LQKENI. The CDR3 is 14 residues long. J lost 7 bases, V lost 6 bases, and 9 bases had no gene match. CDR3 nucleotides: TGTGCCAGCTCGTCCATAGGGGGCAAAAATGAGCAGTTCTTC. This gives the protein CASSSIGGKNEQFF.